The present entry profiles one TCR beta chain with its context. The antigen is unknown. Each PCR replicate run on unsorted PBMC took in about 0.3 ug DNA, 25,000 to 30,000 T cell genomes. Source study methods: Owing to the provision of junction-only sequences devoid of quality scores by immunoSEQ, filtering differed. Produced via immunoSEQ multiplex PCR; TCRdb's table is partial and in-frame only. V and J calls and clone size come straight from that table; D and trimming were deduced from the DNA. The table includes about 490,000 clones, roughly four fifths detected once. The record originates from a study of shared clonotypes between healthy human individuals. Trimming cost V 0 bases and J 8 bases, with 11 bases left between them. Looked up from germline, CDR1 is SGHRS and CDR2 is YFSETQ. The CDR3 runs 14 residues. Study-level points and caveats: Apart from blood, nothing was sampled; tissue repertoires likely differ.

The sequencing input was PBMCs. The chain links TRBV5-1 to TRBJ1-4; D is perhaps TRBD1 (5 bases). The sequence was collected from a woman in her forties in good health. Some clones in this sample may be carry-over from other donors' samples. This CDR3 reads CASSLERGSEKLFF. The CDR3 bases are TGCGCCAGCAGCTTGGAGAGGGGTAGCGAAAAACTGTTTTTT. The full variable domain, rest sourced from reference TRBV5-1 and TRBJ1-4, is KAGVTQTPRYLIKTRGQQVTLSCSPISGHRSVSWYQQTPGQGLQFLFEYFSETQRNKGNFPGRFSGRQFSNSRSEMNVSTLELGDSALYLCASSLERGSEKLFFGSGTQLSVL.